The clone carrying this T cell receptor beta chain was counted a few times. This sample is drawn from a study of OX40 agonist ivuxolimab in advanced cancers. Sequencing was performed with immunoSEQ multiplex PCR; in TCRdb, only in-frame clones are kept and a portion is missing. The top ten hold 0.75% of the sample, which has more than 45,000 clones, 75% to 90% seen once. The germline gives CDR1 SGHKS, CDR2 YYEKEE (reference sequence). This CDR3 region has 16 residues. V lost 4 bases and J lost 2; bases outside the gene matches: 11. This receptor was identified in an adult with an advanced solid tumor such as melanoma, head and neck, liver or kidney cancer. V usage is TRBV5-5 and J usage is TRBJ1-2; 7 bases line up with TRBD1. This specimen consisted of CD4+ or CD8+ T cells sorted from blood, obtained in a trial of the OX40 agonist ivuxolimab. Here the CDR3 DNA reads TGTGCCAGCAGCCCGAGGTTAGGGGGCGCGAACTATGGCTACACCTTC. Its translation: CASSPRLGGANYGYTF.